The T cell receptor beta chain under discussion was sequenced for a study of vaccination and CD4 T cells after COVID-19. General study findings and limits: From approximately 21 to 40, the median of SARS-CoV-2-reactive clonotypes rose without reaching significance. A comparatively limited set of convalescent patients was examined, with no early post-infection timepoints.

An Oncomine TCR Beta short-read assay was used to sequence the DNA from cultured CD4+ T cells. TCRdb redid the calling of the PCR reads with MiXCR, one entry per CDR3 protein. The table has some 12,000 distinct CDR3 sequences, roughly 48% seen once. Germline V gene sequence: CDR1 MNHNS, CDR2 SASEGT. V dropped 7 bases and J dropped 0 bases, with 3 bases sitting between them. This CDR3 is built from 11 residues. On this clonotype itself: Its antigen is as yet unknown.

Treatment specified: approximately 9-day PBMC culture with coronavirus spike peptide pools or control peptides (ViraFEST assay). Culture of around 2 million PBMCs per well took place with approximately 9 IU/ml IL-2 and 8.5 to 10 ug/ml peptide pools. This chain joins TRBV6-1 and TRBJ1-1; no clear D. The receptor's source is a human donor who had recovered from COVID-19. The sequenced sample consisted of CD4+ T cells from blood, cultured in vitro. The CDR3 loop is CASTMNTEAFF. As DNA, the CDR3 is TGTGCCAGCACCATGAACACTGAAGCTTTCTTT.